This T cell receptor beta chain derives from a study of technical replicates of blood from a few donors. This table comes from immunoSEQ multiplex PCR, and its TCRdb copy is limited to in-frame clones, with some not included. The sample contains almost 70,000 clones, around 94% of which appear only once. The germline gives CDR1 SGDLS, CDR2 YYNGEE. Trimming stripped 3 bases from V and 16 bases from J, with 17 bases between. The CDR3 is 12 amino acids. The specimen was T cells isolated from PBMCs. This sequence originates from a human donor in good health. The chain carries TRBV9 and TRBJ2-1, with D maybe TRBD2 (6 bases). CDR3 sequence reads: CASSDGRDQEFF. CDR3 nucleotides: TGTGCCAGCAGCGACGGGAGAGATCAAGAATTCTTC.